This TCR beta chain appears in the sequencing data of a study of blood T cell repertoires in COVID-19. Overall study: Researchers got acute and convalescent COVID-19 samples from the United States, Italy and Spain.

With regard to this clone: Within the sample, other DNA sequences also encode this same CDR3.

Trimming cost V 4 bases and J 3 bases; bases outside gene matches: 6. The length of the CDR3 is 15 residues. Germline CDR1 and CDR2: SGDLS and YYNGEE. As processed by the authors: Amplification from reference gene primers served as the basis for estimated nucleated cell counts. The assay was immunoSEQ multiplex PCR, and TCRdb's table has in-frame clones only and misses some. Clone size and the V and J calls come from that table; the DNA yielded D and trimming. The table shows 300,000 to 350,000 clones, with around 90% occurring only once. Followed over time, Seattle patients had been enrolled while infection was active.

The sequence was collected from a woman aged 40 to 50 with COVID-19, enrolled during active disease. The V gene is TRBV9, the J gene TRBJ2-7; 11 bases map to TRBD2. The sequenced sample consisted of peripheral blood. CDR3 DNA sequence: TGTGCCAGCAGCCCTGGGACTAGCGGCCTCTACGAGCAGTACTTC. The encoded protein is CASSPGTSGLYEQYF.